This T cell receptor (beta chain) was found in a study of CD8 T cells in ankylosing spondylitis. Germline CDR1 and CDR2: DFQATT and SNEGSKA (reference sequence). CDR3 size: 15 residues. Trimming left V 6 bases short and J 4 bases short, with 20 bases between. Study-level findings and limits: Some of these motif variants have turned up before, in reports on reactive arthritis synovial fluid and blood.

This clonotype showed up just a few times. Antigen unknown. Making the TCR beta libraries involved quantitative 5'-RACE with molecular barcodes. Each CDR3 protein gets one entry after TCRdb re-called the 5' RACE reads with MiXCR. Counted here are 180,000 or so distinct CDR3 sequences, roughly 12% occurring once; the ten biggest clones make up about 29%. The chain has TRBV20-1 and TRBJ2-3; D might be TRBD2 (5 bases). This sequence originates from a male donor with ankylosing spondylitis or in good health (not recorded which). Sequenced material: blood, either unsorted or a sorted T cell fraction (not recorded which). The CDR3 loop is CSALSGLTFADTQYF. In DNA, the CDR3 is TGCAGTGCCCTATCCGGACTGACCTTCGCAGATACGCAGTATTTT.